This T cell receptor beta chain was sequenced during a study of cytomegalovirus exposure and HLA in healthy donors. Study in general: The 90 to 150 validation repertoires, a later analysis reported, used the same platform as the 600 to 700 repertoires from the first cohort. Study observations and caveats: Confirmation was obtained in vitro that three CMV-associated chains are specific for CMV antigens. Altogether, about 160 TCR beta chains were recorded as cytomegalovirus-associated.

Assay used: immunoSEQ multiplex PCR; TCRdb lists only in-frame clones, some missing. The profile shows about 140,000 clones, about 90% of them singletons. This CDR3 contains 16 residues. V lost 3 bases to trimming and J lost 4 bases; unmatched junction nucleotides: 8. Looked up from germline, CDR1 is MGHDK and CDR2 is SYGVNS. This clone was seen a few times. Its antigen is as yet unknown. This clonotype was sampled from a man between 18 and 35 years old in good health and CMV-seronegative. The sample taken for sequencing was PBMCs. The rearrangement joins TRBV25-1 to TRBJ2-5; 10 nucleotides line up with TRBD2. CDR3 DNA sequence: TGTGCCAGCAGTGACTCCGGGACTAGCGACCGAGAGACCCAGTACTTC. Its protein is CASSDSGTSDRETQYF.